This T cell receptor (beta chain) derives from a study of CD8+ T cells in alopecia areata. Described treatment: oral pan-JAK inhibitor, 5-10 mg twice daily. With 4 bases removed from V and 7 bases from J, the gap between germline ends came to 11 bases. Germline V gene data show CDR1 as GTSNPN and CDR2 as SVGIG (reference sequence). The CDR3 has 13 amino acids. RNA was extracted and reverse transcribed into cDNA as the sequencing template. The table came from immunoSEQ multiplex PCR; TCRdb's copy has only in-frame clones and leaves some out. Altogether a few hundred thousand clones are present, 35% to 40% being singletons, with the ten largest covering under 0.55%.

The receptor's source is a human donor with alopecia areata. The input for sequencing was CD4+ T cells sorted from blood, taken at week 34, from a patient treated with tofacitinib. The chain couples TRBV30 to TRBJ1-6; possible D gene TRBD1, 6 bases. CDR3 in amino acids: CAWKGQGNSPLHF. CDR3 DNA sequence: TGTGCCTGGAAGGGTCAGGGGAATTCACCCCTCCACTTT.